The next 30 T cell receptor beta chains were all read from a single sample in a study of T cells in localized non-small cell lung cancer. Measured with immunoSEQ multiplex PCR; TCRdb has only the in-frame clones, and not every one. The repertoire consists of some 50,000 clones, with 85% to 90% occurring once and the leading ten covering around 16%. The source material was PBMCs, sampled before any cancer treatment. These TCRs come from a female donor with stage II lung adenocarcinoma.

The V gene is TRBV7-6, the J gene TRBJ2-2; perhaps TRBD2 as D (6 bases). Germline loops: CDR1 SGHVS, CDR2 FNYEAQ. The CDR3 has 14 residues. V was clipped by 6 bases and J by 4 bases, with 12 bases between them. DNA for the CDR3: TGTGCCAGCAGTCCCATGGGGGGCACCGGGGAGCTGTTTTTT. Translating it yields CASSPMGGTGELFF.

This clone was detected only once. CDR3 DNA sequence: TGTGCCAGCAGCAAGACTCGGACAGGGGGAACCGGGGAGCTGTTTTTT. Protein: CASSKTRTGGTGELFF. This chain connects TRBV5-6 to TRBJ2-2, with 10 nucleotides matching TRBD1. CDR3 length: 16 residues. With 4 bases clipped from V and 5 bases from J, the junction kept 8 bases outside the gene matches. CDR1 and CDR2 (germline): SGHDT, YYEEEE.

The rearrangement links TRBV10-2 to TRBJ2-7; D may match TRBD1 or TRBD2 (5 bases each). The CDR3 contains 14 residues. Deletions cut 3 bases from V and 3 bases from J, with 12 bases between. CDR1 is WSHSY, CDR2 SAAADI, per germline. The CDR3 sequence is CASSDPYGGYEQYF. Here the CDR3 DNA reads TGCGCCAGCAGTGACCCTTATGGGGGCTACGAGCAGTACTTC.

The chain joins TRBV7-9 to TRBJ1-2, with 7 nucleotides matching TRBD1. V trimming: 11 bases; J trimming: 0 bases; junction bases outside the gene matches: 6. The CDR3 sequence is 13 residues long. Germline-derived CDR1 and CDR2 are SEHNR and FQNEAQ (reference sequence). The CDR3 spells CAWVQGANYGYTF. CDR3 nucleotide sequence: TGTGCCTGGGTGCAGGGGGCTAACTATGGCTACACCTTC.

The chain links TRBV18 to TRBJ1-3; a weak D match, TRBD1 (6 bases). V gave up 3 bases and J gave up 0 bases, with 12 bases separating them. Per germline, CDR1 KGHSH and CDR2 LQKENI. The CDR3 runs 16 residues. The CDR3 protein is CASSPYRVNSGNTIYF. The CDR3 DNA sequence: TGTGCCAGCTCACCCTACAGGGTTAACTCTGGAAACACCATATATTTT.

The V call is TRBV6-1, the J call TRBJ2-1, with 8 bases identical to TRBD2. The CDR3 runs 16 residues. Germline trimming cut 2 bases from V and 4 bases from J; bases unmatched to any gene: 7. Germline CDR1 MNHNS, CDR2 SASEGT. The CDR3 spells CASSESASGPYNEQFF. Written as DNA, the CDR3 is TGTGCCAGCAGTGAATCGGCTAGCGGGCCGTACAATGAGCAGTTCTTC.

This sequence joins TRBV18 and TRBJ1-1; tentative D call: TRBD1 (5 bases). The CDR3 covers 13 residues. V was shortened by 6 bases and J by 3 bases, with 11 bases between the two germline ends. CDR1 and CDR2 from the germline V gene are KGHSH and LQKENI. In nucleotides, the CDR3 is TGTGCCAGCTCCCCGACAGACTACACTGAAGCTTTCTTT. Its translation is CASSPTDYTEAFF. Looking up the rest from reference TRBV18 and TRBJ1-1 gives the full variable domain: NAGVMQNPRHLVRRRGQEARLRCSPMKGHSHVYWYRQLPEEGLKFMVYLQKENIIDESGMPKERFSAEFPKEGPSILRIQQVVRGDSAAYFCASSPTDYTEAFFGQGTRLTVV.

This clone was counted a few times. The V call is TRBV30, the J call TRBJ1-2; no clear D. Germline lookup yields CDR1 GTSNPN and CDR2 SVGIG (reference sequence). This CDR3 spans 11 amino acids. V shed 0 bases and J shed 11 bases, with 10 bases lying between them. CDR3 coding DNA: TGTGCCTGGAGTGTACTAGACGAATACACCTTC. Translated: CAWSVLDEYTF.

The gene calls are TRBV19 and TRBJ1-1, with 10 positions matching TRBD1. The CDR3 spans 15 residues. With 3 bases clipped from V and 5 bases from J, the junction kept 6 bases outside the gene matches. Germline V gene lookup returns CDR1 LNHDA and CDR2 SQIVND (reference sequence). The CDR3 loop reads CASSIGDRGRTEAFF. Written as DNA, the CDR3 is TGTGCCAGTAGTATTGGGGACAGGGGTCGAACTGAAGCTTTCTTT.

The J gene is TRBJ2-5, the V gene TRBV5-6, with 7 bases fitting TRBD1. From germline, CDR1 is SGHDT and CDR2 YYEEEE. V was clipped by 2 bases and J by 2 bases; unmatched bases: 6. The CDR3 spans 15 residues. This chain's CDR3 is CASSFTQGVQETQYF. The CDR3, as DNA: TGTGCCAGCAGCTTCACCCAGGGGGTGCAAGAGACCCAGTACTTC.

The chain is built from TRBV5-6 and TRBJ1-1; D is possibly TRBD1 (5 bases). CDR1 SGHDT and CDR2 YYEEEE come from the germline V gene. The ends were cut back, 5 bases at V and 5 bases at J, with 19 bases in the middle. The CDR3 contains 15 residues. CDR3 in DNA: TGTGCCAGCAGGACCGGGACCCACGGAGGGACTGAAGCTTTCTTT. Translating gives CASRTGTHGGTEAFF.

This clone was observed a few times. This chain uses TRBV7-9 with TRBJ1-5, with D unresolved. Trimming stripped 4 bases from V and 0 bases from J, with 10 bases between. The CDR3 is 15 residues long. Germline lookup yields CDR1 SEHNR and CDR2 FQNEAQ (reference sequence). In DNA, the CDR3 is TGTGCCAGCAGCTCCTCGGGGTATAGCAATCAGCCCCAGCATTTT. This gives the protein CASSSSGYSNQPQHF.

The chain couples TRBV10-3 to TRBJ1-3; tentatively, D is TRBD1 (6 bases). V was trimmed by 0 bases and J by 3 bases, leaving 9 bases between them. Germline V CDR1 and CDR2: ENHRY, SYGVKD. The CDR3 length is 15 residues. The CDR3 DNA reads TGTGCCATCAGTGAGTCCTTGGACAGTGGAAACACCATATATTTT. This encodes CAISESLDSGNTIYF.

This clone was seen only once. The CDR3 nucleotides are TGTGCCAGCAGTTACTCTCAGGGGGCAGGCTACGAGCAGTACTTC. Translating gives CASSYSQGAGYEQYF. This chain uses TRBV6-5 with TRBJ2-7, with 8 bases lining up with TRBD1. Trimming removed 0 bases from V and 3 bases from J; junction bases left unmatched: 4. There are 15 residues in the CDR3. Germline lookup yields CDR1 MNHEY and CDR2 SVGAGI.

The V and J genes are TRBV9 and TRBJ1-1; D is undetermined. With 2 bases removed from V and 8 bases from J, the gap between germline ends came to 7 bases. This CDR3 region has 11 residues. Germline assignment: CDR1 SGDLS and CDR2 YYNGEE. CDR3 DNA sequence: TGTGCCAGCAGCGTCTCCCCCGAAGCTTTCTTT. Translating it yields CASSVSPEAFF.

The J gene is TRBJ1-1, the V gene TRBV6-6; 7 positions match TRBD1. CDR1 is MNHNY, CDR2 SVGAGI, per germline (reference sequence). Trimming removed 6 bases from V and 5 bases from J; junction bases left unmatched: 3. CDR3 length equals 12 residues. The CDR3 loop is CASSPGGTEAFF. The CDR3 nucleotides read TGTGCCAGCAGCCCAGGGGGGACTGAAGCTTTCTTT.

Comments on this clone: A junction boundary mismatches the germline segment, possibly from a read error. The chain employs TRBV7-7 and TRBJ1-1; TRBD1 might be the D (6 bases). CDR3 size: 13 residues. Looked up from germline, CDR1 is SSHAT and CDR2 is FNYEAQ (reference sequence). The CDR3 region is CASSLQGNTEAFF. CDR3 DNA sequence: TGTGCTAGCAGCTTACAGGGAAACACTGAAGCTTTCTTT.

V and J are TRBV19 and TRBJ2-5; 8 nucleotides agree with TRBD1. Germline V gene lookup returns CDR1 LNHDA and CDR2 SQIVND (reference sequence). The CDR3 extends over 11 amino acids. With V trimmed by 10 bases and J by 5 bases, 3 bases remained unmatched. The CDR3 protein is CATNRGETQYF. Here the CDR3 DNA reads TGTGCCACTAACAGGGGGGAGACCCAGTACTTC.

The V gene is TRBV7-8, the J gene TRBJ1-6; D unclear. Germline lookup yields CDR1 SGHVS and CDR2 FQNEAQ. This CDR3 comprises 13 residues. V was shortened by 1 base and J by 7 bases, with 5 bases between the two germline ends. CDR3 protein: CASSLGQNSPLHF. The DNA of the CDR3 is TGTGCCAGCAGCTTAGGGCAAAATTCACCCCTCCACTTT.

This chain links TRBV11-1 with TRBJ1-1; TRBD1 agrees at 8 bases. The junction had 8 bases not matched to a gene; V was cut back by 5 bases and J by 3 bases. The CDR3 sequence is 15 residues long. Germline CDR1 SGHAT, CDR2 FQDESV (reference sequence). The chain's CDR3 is CASSLRGQGYTEAFF. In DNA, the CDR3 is TGTGCCAGCAGCCTTCGAGGACAGGGCTACACTGAAGCTTTCTTT.

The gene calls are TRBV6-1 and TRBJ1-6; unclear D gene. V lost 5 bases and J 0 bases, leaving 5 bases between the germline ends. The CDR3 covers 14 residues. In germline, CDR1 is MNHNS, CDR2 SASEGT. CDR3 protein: CASSQSSYNSPLHF. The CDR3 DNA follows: TGTGCCAGCAGTCAGTCCTCCTATAATTCACCCCTCCACTTT.

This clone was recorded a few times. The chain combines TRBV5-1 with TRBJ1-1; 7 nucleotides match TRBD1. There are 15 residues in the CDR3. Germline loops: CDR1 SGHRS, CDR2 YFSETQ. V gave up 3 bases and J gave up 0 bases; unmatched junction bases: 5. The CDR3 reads CASSYGGTVNTEAFF. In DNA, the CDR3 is TGCGCCAGCAGCTATGGAGGGACAGTGAACACTGAAGCTTTCTTT. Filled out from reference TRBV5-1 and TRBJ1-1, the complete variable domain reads KAGVTQTPRYLIKTRGQQVTLSCSPISGHRSVSWYQQTPGQGLQFLFEYFSETQRNKGNFPGRFSGRQFSNSRSEMNVSTLELGDSALYLCASSYGGTVNTEAFFGQGTRLTVV.

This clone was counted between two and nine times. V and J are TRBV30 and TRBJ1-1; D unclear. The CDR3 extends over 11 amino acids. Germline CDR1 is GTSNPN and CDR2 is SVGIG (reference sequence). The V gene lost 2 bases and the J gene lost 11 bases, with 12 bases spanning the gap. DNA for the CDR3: TGTGCCTGGAGTATAACAGCGCCGGCTTTCTTT. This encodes CAWSITAPAFF.

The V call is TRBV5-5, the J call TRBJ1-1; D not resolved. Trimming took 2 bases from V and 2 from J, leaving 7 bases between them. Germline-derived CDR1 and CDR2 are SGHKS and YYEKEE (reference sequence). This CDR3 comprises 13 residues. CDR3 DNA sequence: TGTGCCAGCAGCTTTAGAAGAAACACTGAAGCTTTCTTT. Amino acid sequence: CASSFRRNTEAFF. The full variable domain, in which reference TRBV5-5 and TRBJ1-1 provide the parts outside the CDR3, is DAGVTQSPTHLIKTRGQQVTLRCSPISGHKSVSWYQQVLGQGPQFIFQYYEKEERGRGNFPDRFSARQFPNYSSELNVNALLLGDSALYLCASSFRRNTEAFFGQGTRLTVV.

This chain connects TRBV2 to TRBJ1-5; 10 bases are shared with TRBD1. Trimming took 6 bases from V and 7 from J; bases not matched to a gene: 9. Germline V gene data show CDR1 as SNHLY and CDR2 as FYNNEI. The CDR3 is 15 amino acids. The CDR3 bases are TGTGCCAGCAGCGGGGACAGGGGCACTGGGCAGCCCCAGCATTTT. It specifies CASSGDRGTGQPQHF. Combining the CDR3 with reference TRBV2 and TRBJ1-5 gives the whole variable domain EPEVTQTPSHQVTQMGQEVILRCVPISNHLYFYWYRQILGQKVEFLVSFYNNEISEKSEIFDDQFSVERPDGSNFTLKIRSTKLEDSAMYFCASSGDRGTGQPQHFGDGTRLSIL.

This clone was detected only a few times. In DNA form, the CDR3 reads TGTGCCAGCAGCAGGTGGGGGGATAATTCACCCCTCCACTTT. Translation: CASSRWGDNSPLHF. The chain uses TRBV6-1 and TRBJ1-6; tentatively, D is TRBD1 (5 bases). The V and J ends lost 6 bases and 5 bases respectively, with 11 bases between them. The CDR3 sequence is 14 residues long. The germline CDR1 and CDR2 sequences are MNHNS and SASEGT.

CDR3 amino acids: CASSPYGRVDTEAFF. DNA for the CDR3: TGTGCCAGCAGCCCATATGGCAGGGTTGACACTGAAGCTTTCTTT. The chain links TRBV5-5 to TRBJ1-1; D is perhaps TRBD1 (5 bases). V was trimmed by 4 bases and J by 3 bases, leaving 16 bases between them. The CDR3 runs 15 residues. Germline-derived CDR1 and CDR2 are SGHKS and YYEKEE (reference sequence).

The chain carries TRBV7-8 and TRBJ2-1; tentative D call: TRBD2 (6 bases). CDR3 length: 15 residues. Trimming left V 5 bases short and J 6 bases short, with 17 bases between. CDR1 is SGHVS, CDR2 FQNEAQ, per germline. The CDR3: CASSPPGLPLNEQFF. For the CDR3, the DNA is TGTGCCAGCAGCCCACCGGGACTCCCTCTCAATGAGCAGTTCTTC. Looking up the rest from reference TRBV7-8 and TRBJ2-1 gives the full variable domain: GAGVSQSPRYKVAKRGQDVALRCDPISGHVSLFWYQQALGQGPEFLTYFQNEAQLDKSGLPSDRFFAERPEGSVSTLKIQRTQQEDSAVYLCASSPPGLPLNEQFFGPGTRLTVL.

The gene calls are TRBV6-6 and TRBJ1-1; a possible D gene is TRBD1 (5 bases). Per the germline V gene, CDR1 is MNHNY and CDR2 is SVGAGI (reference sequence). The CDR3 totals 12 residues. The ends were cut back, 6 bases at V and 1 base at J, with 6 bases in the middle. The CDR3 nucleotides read TGTGCCAGCAGCGGACAGAACACTGAAGCTTTCTTT. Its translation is CASSGQNTEAFF.

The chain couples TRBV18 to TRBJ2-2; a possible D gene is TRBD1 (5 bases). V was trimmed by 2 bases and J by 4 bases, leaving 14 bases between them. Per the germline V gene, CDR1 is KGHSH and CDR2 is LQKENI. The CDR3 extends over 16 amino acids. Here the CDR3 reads CASSPNRRQLTGELFF. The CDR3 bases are TGTGCCAGCTCACCAAATCGGAGACAGCTCACCGGGGAGCTGTTTTTT.